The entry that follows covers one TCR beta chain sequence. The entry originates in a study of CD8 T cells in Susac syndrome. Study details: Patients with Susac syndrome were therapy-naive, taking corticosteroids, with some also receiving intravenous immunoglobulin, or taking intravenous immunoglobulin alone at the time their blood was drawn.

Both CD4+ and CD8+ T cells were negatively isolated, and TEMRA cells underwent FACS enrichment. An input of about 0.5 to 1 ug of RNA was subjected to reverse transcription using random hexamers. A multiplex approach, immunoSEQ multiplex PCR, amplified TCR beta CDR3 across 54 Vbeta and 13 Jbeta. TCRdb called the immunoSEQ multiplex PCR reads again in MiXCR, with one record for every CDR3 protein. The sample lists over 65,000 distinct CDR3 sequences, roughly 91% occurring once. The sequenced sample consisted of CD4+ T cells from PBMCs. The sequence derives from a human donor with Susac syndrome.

CDR3 sequence: CATSSWDRGANVLTF. The CDR3 coding sequence is TGTGCCACCAGCTCCTGGGACAGGGGTGCCAACGTCCTGACTTTC. V is TRBV15 and J is TRBJ2-6; 10 nucleotides agree with TRBD1. The CDR3 length is 15 residues. V was clipped by 5 bases and J by 7 bases; unmatched bases: 5. Germline CDR1 is LNHNV and CDR2 is YYDKDF (reference sequence).